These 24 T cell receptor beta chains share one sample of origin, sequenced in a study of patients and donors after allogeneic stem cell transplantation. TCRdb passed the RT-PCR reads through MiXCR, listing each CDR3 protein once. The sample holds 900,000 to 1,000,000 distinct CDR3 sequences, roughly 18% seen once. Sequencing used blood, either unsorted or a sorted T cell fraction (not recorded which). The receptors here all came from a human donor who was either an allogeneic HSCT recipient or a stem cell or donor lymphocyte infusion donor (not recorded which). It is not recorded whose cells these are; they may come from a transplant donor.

This CDR3 reads CASSRRGRDKGNGELFF. The DNA for the CDR3 is TGTGCCAGCAGCCGTCGTGGTAGGGACAAGGGTAACGGGGAGCTGTTTTTT. The rearrangement uses TRBV4-2 and TRBJ2-2; D is possibly TRBD1 (6 bases). The V and J ends lost 4 bases and 7 bases respectively, with 22 bases between them. There are 17 residues in the CDR3. Germline V lookup: CDR1 LGHNA, CDR2 YNFKEQ.

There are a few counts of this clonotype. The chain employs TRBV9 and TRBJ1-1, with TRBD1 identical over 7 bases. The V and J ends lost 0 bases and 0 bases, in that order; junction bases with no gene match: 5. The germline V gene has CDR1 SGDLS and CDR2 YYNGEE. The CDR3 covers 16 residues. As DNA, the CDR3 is TGTGCCAGCAGCGTAGGTAGGGGGCCAATGAACACTGAAGCTTTCTTT. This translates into CASSVGRGPMNTEAFF.

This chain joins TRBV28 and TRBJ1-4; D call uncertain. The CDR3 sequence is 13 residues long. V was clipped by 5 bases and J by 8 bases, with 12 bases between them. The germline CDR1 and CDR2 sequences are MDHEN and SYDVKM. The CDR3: CASSPGPTEKLFF. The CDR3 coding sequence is TGTGCCAGCAGTCCCGGGCCGACCGAAAAACTGTTTTTT.

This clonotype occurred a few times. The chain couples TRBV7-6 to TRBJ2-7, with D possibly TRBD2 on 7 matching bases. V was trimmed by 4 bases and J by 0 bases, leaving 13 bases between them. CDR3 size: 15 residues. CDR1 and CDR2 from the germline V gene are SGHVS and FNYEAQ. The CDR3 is CASSSRGASSYEQYF. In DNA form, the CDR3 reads TGTGCCAGCAGCTCTCGGGGGGCCAGCTCCTACGAGCAGTACTTC.

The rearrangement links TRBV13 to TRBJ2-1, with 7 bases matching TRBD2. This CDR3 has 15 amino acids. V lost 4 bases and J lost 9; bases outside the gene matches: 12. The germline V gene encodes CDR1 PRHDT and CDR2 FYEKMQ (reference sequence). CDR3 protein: CASSSTGTILGEQFF. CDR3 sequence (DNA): TGTGCCAGCAGCTCGACCGGGACTATCCTCGGTGAGCAGTTCTTC.

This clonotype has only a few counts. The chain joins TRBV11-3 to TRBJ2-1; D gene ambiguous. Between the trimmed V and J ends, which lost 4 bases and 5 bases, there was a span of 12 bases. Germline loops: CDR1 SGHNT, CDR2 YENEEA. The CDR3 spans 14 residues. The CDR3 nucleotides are TGTGCCAGCAGCTACTTACTCAGCAACAATGAGCAGTTCTTC. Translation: CASSYLLSNNEQFF.

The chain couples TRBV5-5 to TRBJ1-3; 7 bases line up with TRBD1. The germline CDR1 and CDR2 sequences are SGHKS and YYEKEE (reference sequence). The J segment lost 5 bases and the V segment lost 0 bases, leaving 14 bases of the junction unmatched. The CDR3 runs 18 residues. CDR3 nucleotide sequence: TGTGCCAGCAGCTTGGGATTTGGTGACAGGGAAACGAGAAACACCATATATTTT. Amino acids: CASSLGFGDRETRNTIYF.

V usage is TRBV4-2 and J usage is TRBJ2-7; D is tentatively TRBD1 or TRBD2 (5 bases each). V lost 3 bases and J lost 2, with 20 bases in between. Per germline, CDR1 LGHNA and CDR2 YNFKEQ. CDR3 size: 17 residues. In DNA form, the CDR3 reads TGTGCCAGCAGCCAGGGTGGGGGACGCCCTCTTCCCTACGAGCAGTACTTC. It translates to CASSQGGGRPLPYEQYF.

The DNA of the CDR3 is TGTGCCAGCAGCTTCAAGGGACTAAATTCACCCCTCCACTTT. Translation: CASSFKGLNSPLHF. This chain joins TRBV7-8 and TRBJ1-6; D is perhaps TRBD1 (5 bases). The CDR3 spans 14 residues. Germline V gives CDR1 SGHVS, CDR2 FQNEAQ. V was trimmed by 3 bases and J by 7 bases, leaving 10 bases between them. Supplemented by reference TRBV7-8 and TRBJ1-6, the full variable domain reads GAGVSQSPRYKVAKRGQDVALRCDPISGHVSLFWYQQALGQGPEFLTYFQNEAQLDKSGLPSDRFFAERPEGSVSTLKIQRTQQEDSAVYLCASSFKGLNSPLHFGNGTRLTVT.

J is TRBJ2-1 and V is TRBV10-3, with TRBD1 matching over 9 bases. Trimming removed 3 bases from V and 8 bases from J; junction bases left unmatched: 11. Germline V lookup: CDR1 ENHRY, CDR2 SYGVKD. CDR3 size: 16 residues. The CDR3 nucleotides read TGTGCCATCAGTGATCGGGGACAGGGTGAACAATATGAGCAGTTCTTC. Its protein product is CAISDRGQGEQYEQFF.

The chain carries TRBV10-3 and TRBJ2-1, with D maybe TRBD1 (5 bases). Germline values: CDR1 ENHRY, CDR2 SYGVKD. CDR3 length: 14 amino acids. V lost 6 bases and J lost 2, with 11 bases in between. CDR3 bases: TGTGCCATCAGGGAACAGACAGCCTACAATGAGCAGTTCTTC. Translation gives CAIREQTAYNEQFF.

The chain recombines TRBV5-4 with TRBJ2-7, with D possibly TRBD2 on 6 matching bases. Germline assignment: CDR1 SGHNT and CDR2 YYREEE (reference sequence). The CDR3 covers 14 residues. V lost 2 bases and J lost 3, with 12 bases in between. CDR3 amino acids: CASSFRDGGYEQYF. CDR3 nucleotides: TGTGCCAGCAGCTTTAGGGACGGGGGCTACGAGCAGTACTTC.

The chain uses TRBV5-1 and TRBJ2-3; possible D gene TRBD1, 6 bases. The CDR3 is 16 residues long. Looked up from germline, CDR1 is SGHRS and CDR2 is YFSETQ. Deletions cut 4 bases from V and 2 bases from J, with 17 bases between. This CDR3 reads CASSPGQPRPTDTQYF. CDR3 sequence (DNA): TGCGCCAGCAGCCCTGGACAGCCGCGTCCCACAGATACGCAGTATTTT.

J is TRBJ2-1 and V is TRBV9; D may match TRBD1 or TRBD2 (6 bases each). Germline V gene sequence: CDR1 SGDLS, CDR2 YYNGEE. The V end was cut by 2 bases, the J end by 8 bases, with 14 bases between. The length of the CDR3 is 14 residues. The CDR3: CASSVEGERDEQFF. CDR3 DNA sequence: TGTGCCAGCAGCGTGGAGGGGGAGCGGGATGAGCAGTTCTTC.

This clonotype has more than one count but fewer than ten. The chain's CDR3 is CSARDYGTGVQETQYF. CDR3 sequence (DNA): TGCAGTGCTAGAGATTATGGGACAGGGGTCCAAGAGACCCAGTACTTC. The genes are TRBV20-1 and TRBJ2-5, with TRBD1 identical over 10 bases. The CDR3 consists of 16 residues. The V and J ends lost 0 bases and 1 base, in that order; junction bases with no gene match: 5. Germline loops: CDR1 DFQATT, CDR2 SNEGSKA (reference sequence).

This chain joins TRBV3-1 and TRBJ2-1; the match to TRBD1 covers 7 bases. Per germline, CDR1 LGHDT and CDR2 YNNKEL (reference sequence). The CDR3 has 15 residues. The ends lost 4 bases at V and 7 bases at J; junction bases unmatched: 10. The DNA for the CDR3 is TGTGCCAGCAGCCCTAGGCAGGGGGTGTGGAATGAGCAGTTCTTC. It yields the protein CASSPRQGVWNEQFF.

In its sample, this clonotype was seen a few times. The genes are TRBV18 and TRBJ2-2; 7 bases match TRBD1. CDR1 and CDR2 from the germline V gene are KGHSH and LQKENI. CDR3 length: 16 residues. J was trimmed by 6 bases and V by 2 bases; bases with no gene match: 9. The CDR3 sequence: CASSPVPATGPGELFF. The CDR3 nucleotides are TGTGCCAGCTCACCAGTCCCCGCGACAGGGCCCGGGGAGCTGTTTTTT. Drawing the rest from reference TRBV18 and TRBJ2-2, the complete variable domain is NAGVMQNPRHLVRRRGQEARLRCSPMKGHSHVYWYRQLPEEGLKFMVYLQKENIIDESGMPKERFSAEFPKEGPSILRIQQVVRGDSAAYFCASSPVPATGPGELFFGEGSRLTVL.

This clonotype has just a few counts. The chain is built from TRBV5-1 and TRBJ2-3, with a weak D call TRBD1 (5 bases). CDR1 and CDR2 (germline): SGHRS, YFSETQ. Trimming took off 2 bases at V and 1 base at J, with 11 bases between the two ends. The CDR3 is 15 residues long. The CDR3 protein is CASSLGVKGTDTQYF. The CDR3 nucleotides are TGCGCCAGCAGCTTAGGGGTGAAAGGCACAGATACGCAGTATTTT.

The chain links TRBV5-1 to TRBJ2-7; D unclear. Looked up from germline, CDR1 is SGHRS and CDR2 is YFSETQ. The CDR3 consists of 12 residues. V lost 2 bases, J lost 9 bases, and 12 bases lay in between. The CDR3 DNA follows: TGCGCCAGCAGCTTTGAGGATGGGCGGCAGTACTTC. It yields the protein CASSFEDGRQYF.

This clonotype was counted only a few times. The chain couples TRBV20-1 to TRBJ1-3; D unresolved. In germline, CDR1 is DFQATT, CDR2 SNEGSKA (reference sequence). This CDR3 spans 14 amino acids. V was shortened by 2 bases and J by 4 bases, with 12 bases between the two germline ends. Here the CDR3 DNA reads TGCAGTGCTAGAATTCAGTCGGTCGGAAACACCATATATTTT. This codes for CSARIQSVGNTIYF.

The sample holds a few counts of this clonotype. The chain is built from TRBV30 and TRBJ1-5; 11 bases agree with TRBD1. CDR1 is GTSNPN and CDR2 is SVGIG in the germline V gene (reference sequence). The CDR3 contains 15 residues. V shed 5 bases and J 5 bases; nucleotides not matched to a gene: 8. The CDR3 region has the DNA TGTGCCTGGCAAGACGGGACAGGGGGTTATCAGCCCCAGCATTTT. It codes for CAWQDGTGGYQPQHF.

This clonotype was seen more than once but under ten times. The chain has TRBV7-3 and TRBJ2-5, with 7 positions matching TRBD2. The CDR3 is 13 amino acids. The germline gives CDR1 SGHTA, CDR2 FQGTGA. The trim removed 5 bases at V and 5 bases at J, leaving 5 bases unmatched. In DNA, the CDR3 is TGTGCCAGCAGCGCGACTAGCTTTGAGACCCAGTACTTC. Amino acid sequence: CASSATSFETQYF.

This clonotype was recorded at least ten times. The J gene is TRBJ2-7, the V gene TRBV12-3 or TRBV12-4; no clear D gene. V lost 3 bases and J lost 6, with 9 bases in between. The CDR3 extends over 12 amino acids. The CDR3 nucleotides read TGTGCCAGCAGTTTCTTGGCCTCCGAGCAGTACTTC. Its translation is CASSFLASEQYF.

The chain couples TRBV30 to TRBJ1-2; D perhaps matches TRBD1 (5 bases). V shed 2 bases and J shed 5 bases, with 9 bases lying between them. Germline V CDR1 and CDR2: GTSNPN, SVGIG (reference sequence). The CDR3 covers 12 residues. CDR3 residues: CAWSLSGYGYTF. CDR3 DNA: TGTGCCTGGAGTCTATCAGGGTATGGCTACACCTTC.